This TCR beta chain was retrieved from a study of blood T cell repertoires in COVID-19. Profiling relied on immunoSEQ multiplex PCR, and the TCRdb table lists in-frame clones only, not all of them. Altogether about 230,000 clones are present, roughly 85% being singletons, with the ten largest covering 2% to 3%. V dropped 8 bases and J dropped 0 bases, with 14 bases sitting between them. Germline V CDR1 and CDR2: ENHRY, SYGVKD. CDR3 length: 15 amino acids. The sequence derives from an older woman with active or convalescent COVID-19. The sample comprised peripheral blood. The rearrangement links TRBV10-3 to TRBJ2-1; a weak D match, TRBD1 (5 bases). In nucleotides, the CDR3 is TGTGCCATCGGACGGACAACCCTCTCCTACAATGAGCAGTTCTTC. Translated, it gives CAIGRTTLSYNEQFF.